This record concerns one T cell receptor beta chain sequence. Per the original methods: Estimation of nucleated cell counts was performed using reference gene primer amplification. Only in-frame clones appear in the TCRdb table, and some are missing; sequencing was by immunoSEQ multiplex PCR. V and J calls and clone size are given by that table; D and trimming were obtained from the DNA. The sample contains roughly 79,000 clones, over 80% of which appear only once. V gave up 8 bases and J gave up 2 bases, with 12 bases separating them. Per the germline V gene, CDR1 is KGHSH and CDR2 is LQKENI. The CDR3 is made up of 13 amino acids. This sample is drawn from a study of blood T cell repertoires in COVID-19.

V is TRBV18 and J is TRBJ2-5; D is perhaps TRBD2 (5 bases). Sequencing was carried out using peripheral blood. This clonotype originated in a man aged 50-60 years with acute or convalescent COVID-19. The CDR3 sequence: CASRDGWQETQYF. Here the CDR3 DNA reads TGTGCCAGCCGGGATGGATGGCAAGAGACCCAGTACTTC.